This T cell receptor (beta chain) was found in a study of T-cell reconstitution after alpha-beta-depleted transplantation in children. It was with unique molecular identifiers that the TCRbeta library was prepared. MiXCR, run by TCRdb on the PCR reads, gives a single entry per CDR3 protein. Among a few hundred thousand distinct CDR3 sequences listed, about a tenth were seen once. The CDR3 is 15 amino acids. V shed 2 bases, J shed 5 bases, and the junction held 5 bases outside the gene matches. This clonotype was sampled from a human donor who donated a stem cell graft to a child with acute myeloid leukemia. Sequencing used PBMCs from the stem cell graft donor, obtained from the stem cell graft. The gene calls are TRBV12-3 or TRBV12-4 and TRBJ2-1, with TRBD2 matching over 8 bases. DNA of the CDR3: TGTGCCAGCAGTTTAAATAGCGGGATGGACAATGAGCAGTTCTTC. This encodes CASSLNSGMDNEQFF.